This TCR beta chain was profiled in a study of PD-1 blockade in classical Hodgkin lymphoma. General observations from the study: The baseline diversity of complete responders showed similarity to that of newly diagnosed patients. Newly diagnosed patients reportedly had lower baseline TCR diversity than healthy donors. Those starting nivolumab under 1 year post-ASCT were excluded. Repertoires differed for reasons still undefined, possibly disease activity or prior therapy.

This CDR3 comprises 14 residues. V was clipped by 4 bases and J by 4 bases, with 11 bases between them. Germline assignment: CDR1 SGHRS and CDR2 YFSETQ. All patients relapsed after autologous stem cell transplantation, and brentuximab vedotin exposure varied. Sequencing used immunoSEQ multiplex PCR; TCRdb keeps in-frame clones, though not all of them. The sample has 35,000 to 50,000 clones; roughly three quarters are singletons. Details on this clone: Its antigen is currently unknown.

The chain couples TRBV5-1 to TRBJ1-4; TRBD1 might be the D (6 bases). The source material was peripheral blood mononuclear cells (PBMCs), sampled at baseline. The sequence was obtained from a human donor with classical Hodgkin lymphoma. In DNA form, the CDR3 reads TGCGCCAGCAGCACCGGACAGCTTAATGAAAAACTGTTTTTT. This sequence encodes CASSTGQLNEKLFF.